These T cell receptor beta chains were read from a single sample in a study of blood T cell repertoires in COVID-19. Some clones are missing from TCRdb's copy, which holds only in-frame ones; the method was immunoSEQ multiplex PCR. The sample lists over 65,000 clones, about 86% occurring once. The specimen was peripheral blood. Receptors were obtained from a man older than 75 with acute or convalescent COVID-19. Both conserved end residues are part of each CDR3. Fields, in order: CDR3 DNA, CDR3 protein, V gene, clone size, D gene, J gene. A D gene is named only where the DNA matches it firmly. Clone size is not always given. Where it is, it says once, few, many or a class for expanded clones.

CDR3 DNA: TGTGCCAGTAGTATGAGGTCCCAGGGGACCAGTCTGAACACTGAAGCTTTCTTT
CDR3 protein: CASSMRSQGTSLNTEAFF
V gene: TRBV19
clone size: .
D gene: .
J gene: TRBJ1-1

CDR3 DNA: TGTGCCAGCCATTCGAGCTCCTACAATGAGCAGTTCTTC
CDR3 protein: CASHSSSYNEQFF
V gene: TRBV6-5
clone size: .
D gene: .
J gene: TRBJ2-1

CDR3 DNA: TGTGCCAGCAGTTTAGCGCCCGGTACGCAGTATTTT
CDR3 protein: CASSLAPGTQYF
V gene: TRBV12-3/TRBV12-4
clone size: .
D gene: .
J gene: TRBJ2-3

CDR3 DNA: TGTGCCAGCAGAAGAGGGACAGGGAGCACTGAAGCTTTCTTT
CDR3 protein: CASRRGTGSTEAFF
V gene: TRBV6-5
clone size: once
D gene: TRBD1
J gene: TRBJ1-1

CDR3 DNA: TGTGCCAGCTCCTCCGGTCATTACGAGCAGTACTTC
CDR3 protein: CASSSGHYEQYF
V gene: TRBV18
clone size: few
D gene: .
J gene: TRBJ2-7

CDR3 DNA: TGTGCCAGTAAGGCAGACTATAACACCGGGGAGCTGTTTTTT
CDR3 protein: CASKADYNTGELFF
V gene: TRBV19
clone size: few
D gene: .
J gene: TRBJ2-2

CDR3 DNA: TGTGCCAGTAGTATCGCGGCGGGAGGGTTCTACAATGAGCAGTTCTTC
CDR3 protein: CASSIAAGGFYNEQFF
V gene: TRBV19
clone size: .
D gene: TRBD2
J gene: TRBJ2-1

CDR3 DNA: TGTGCCAGCAGTAAAAATTATCGCGATCAGCCCCAGCATTTT
CDR3 protein: CASSKNYRDQPQHF
V gene: TRBV6-5
clone size: .
D gene: .
J gene: TRBJ1-5

CDR3 DNA: TGCAGCGTCCTCAGGGGTATCTATGGCTACACCTTC
CDR3 protein: CSVLRGIYGYTF
V gene: TRBV29-1
clone size: .
D gene: .
J gene: TRBJ1-2

CDR3 DNA: TGCGCCAGCACGGCGGGAGCAGGTTACAATGAGCAGTTCTTC
CDR3 protein: CASTAGAGYNEQFF
V gene: TRBV5-1
clone size: .
D gene: TRBD2
J gene: TRBJ2-1

CDR3 DNA: TGCGCCAGCAGCTTGGGAGGGAGTAATGAAAAACTGTTTTTT
CDR3 protein: CASSLGGSNEKLFF
V gene: TRBV5-1
clone size: .
D gene: .
J gene: TRBJ1-4

CDR3 DNA: TGTGCCAGCAGTTTAATTACCAGTGGCGGAAACACCATATATTTT
CDR3 protein: CASSLITSGGNTIYF
V gene: TRBV28
clone size: .
D gene: .
J gene: TRBJ1-3

CDR3 DNA: TGTGCCAGCAGTTTTCGTTACTTAAGGGGATCTCCGGGACTAGGTCTGGACGAGCAGTACTTC
CDR3 protein: CASSFRYLRGSPGLGLDEQYF
V gene: TRBV27
clone size: few
D gene: TRBD2
J gene: TRBJ2-7

CDR3 DNA: TGTGCCAGCTCACGCACTAGCGGGAGTAACTACGAGCAGTACTTC
CDR3 protein: CASSRTSGSNYEQYF
V gene: TRBV18
clone size: .
D gene: TRBD2
J gene: TRBJ2-7

CDR3 DNA: TGTGCCAGTAGTACCACCCTGCGACAGAGGCAAGGAGATACGCAGTATTTT
CDR3 protein: CASSTTLRQRQGDTQYF
V gene: TRBV19
clone size: .
D gene: .
J gene: TRBJ2-3

CDR3 DNA: TGTGCCAGCAGTTACACCTCTAGCGGGAGCATTATCGAGCAGTACTTC
CDR3 protein: CASSYTSSGSIIEQYF
V gene: TRBV6-5
clone size: few
D gene: TRBD2
J gene: TRBJ2-7

CDR3 DNA: TGCGCCAGCAGCTTGACAGAAGCTAACTATGGCTACACCTTC
CDR3 protein: CASSLTEANYGYTF
V gene: TRBV5-1
clone size: few
D gene: .
J gene: TRBJ1-2

CDR3 DNA: TGTGCCAGTAGTAGTAGGCGGGGACGGCCCTACGTTCTGTTTTTT
CDR3 protein: CASSSRRGRPYVLFF
V gene: TRBV19
clone size: .
D gene: .
J gene: TRBJ1-4

CDR3 DNA: TGTGCCAGCAGTTTAGGGGCTGGCTATGGCTACACCTTC
CDR3 protein: CASSLGAGYGYTF
V gene: TRBV28
clone size: once
D gene: .
J gene: TRBJ1-2

CDR3 DNA: TGTGCCAGCAGCTTACGGCGGGATCGCACCGGGGAGCTGTTTTTT
CDR3 protein: CASSLRRDRTGELFF
V gene: TRBV11-2
clone size: .
D gene: .
J gene: TRBJ2-2

CDR3 DNA: TGTGCCAGCAGCCCACAGGGGACATATGGCTACACCTTC
CDR3 protein: CASSPQGTYGYTF
V gene: TRBV6-5
clone size: .
D gene: TRBD1
J gene: TRBJ1-2

CDR3 DNA: TGTGCCAGCTCACCAACAGCAATTGGGGCCAACGTCCTGACTTTC
CDR3 protein: CASSPTAIGANVLTF
V gene: TRBV18
clone size: .
D gene: .
J gene: TRBJ2-6

CDR3 DNA: TGTGCCAGTAGTATAGAGAGGGGGCGCGAGCAGTTCTTC
CDR3 protein: CASSIERGREQFF
V gene: TRBV19
clone size: .
D gene: TRBD1
J gene: TRBJ2-1

CDR3 DNA: TGTGCCAGCAGAAGGGACAGCCTCACCGGGGAGCTGTTTTTT
CDR3 protein: CASRRDSLTGELFF
V gene: TRBV28
clone size: .
D gene: TRBD1
J gene: TRBJ2-2

CDR3 DNA: TGTGCCAGCAGCCCCACCCGACTAGCGTTTTCCCACGAGCAGTACTTC
CDR3 protein: CASSPTRLAFSHEQYF
V gene: TRBV5-8
clone size: .
D gene: TRBD2
J gene: TRBJ2-7

CDR3 DNA: TGTGCCAGCAGCCCAGACAGGGGGTACGAGCAGTACTTC
CDR3 protein: CASSPDRGYEQYF
V gene: TRBV28
clone size: few
D gene: TRBD1
J gene: TRBJ2-7

CDR3 DNA: TGTGCCACCAGCAGTGATCCTAGCGGGGATCAAGAGACCCAGTACTTC
CDR3 protein: CATSSDPSGDQETQYF
V gene: TRBV15
clone size: .
D gene: TRBD2
J gene: TRBJ2-5

CDR3 DNA: TGTGCCAGCTCACCAGGACAGGGATCTAACTATGGCTACACCTTC
CDR3 protein: CASSPGQGSNYGYTF
V gene: TRBV18
clone size: .
D gene: TRBD1
J gene: TRBJ1-2

CDR3 DNA: TGTGCCAGCAGCCCAGACACAGTGAGCTCCTACGAGCAGTACTTC
CDR3 protein: CASSPDTVSSYEQYF
V gene: TRBV7-9
clone size: .
D gene: .
J gene: TRBJ2-7

CDR3 DNA: TGTGCCAGCAGCTCGGGACTAGCGGTTTACAATGAGCAGTTCTTC
CDR3 protein: CASSSGLAVYNEQFF
V gene: TRBV11-2
clone size: .
D gene: TRBD2
J gene: TRBJ2-1

CDR3 DNA: TGTGCCAGCAGCCAAGTATTCGGGGAATACGAGCAGTACTTC
CDR3 protein: CASSQVFGEYEQYF
V gene: TRBV3-1/TRBV3-2
clone size: .
D gene: .
J gene: TRBJ2-7

CDR3 DNA: TGTGCCAGCAGGAGCCGGGTGGGGGGAAACACTGAAGCTTTCTTT
CDR3 protein: CASRSRVGGNTEAFF
V gene: TRBV6-5
clone size: .
D gene: .
J gene: TRBJ1-1

CDR3 DNA: TGTGCCTGGAGTGTAACGGTCACTGAAGCTTTCTTT
CDR3 protein: CAWSVTVTEAFF
V gene: TRBV30
clone size: .
D gene: .
J gene: TRBJ1-1

CDR3 DNA: TGCAGCGGAAGACTAGCCGCCCTTGGGGGCACAGATACGCAGTATTTT
CDR3 protein: CSGRLAALGGTDTQYF
V gene: TRBV29-1
clone size: once
D gene: TRBD2
J gene: TRBJ2-3

CDR3 DNA: TGCGCCAGCAGTCGAACAGGGTCCCAAACGACCTACGAGCAGTACTTC
CDR3 protein: CASSRTGSQTTYEQYF
V gene: TRBV4-3
clone size: .
D gene: .
J gene: TRBJ2-7

CDR3 DNA: TGCGCCAGCAGCCCCGGACAGTTCGTGGGGACCCAGTACTTC
CDR3 protein: CASSPGQFVGTQYF
V gene: TRBV5-1
clone size: .
D gene: .
J gene: TRBJ2-5